This TCR beta chain was observed in a study of T-cell reconstitution after alpha-beta-depleted transplantation in children. This clonotype was counted only a few times. The authors prepared the TCRbeta library with unique molecular identifiers. MiXCR, run by TCRdb on the PCR reads, gives a single entry per CDR3 protein. Seen here are almost 500,000 distinct CDR3 sequences, around 12% observed once, and the top ten hold less than 6.5%. The CDR3 totals 20 residues. V was clipped by 1 base and J by 0 bases; unmatched bases: 16. Germline V gene lookup returns CDR1 SGHTA and CDR2 FQGNSA. The V call is TRBV7-2, the J call TRBJ2-7, with TRBD2 matching 9 bases. This TCR was sampled from a human donor who donated a stem cell graft to a child with combined immunodeficiency. Here the sequenced sample was PBMCs from the stem cell graft donor, taken from the stem cell graft. For the CDR3, the DNA is TGTGCCAGCAGCTTAGTGCGGGGGGGTCGAATCTTTCTAAGCTCCTACGAGCAGTACTTC. Residues: CASSLVRGGRIFLSSYEQYF.